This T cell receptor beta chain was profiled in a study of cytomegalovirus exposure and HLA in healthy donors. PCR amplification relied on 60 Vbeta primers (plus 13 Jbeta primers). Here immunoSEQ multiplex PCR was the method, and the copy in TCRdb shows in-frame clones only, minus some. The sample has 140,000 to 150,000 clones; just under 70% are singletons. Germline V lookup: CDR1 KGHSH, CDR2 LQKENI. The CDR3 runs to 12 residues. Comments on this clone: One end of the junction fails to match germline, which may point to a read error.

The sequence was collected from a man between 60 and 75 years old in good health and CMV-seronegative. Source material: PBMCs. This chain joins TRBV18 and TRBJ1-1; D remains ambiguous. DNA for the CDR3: TGTGCCAGCTCGCCAAAAAACAGTGAAGCTTTCTTT. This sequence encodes CASSPKNSEAFF.